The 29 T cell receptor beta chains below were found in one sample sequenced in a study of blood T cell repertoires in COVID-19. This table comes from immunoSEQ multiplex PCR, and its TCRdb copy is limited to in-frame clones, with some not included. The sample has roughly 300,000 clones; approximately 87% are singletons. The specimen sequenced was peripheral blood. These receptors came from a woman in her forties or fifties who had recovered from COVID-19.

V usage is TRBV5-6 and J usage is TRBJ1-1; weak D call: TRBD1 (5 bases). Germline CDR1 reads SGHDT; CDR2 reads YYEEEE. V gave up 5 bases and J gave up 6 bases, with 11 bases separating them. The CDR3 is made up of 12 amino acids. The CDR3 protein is CASSRQPPEAFF. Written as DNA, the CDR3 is TGTGCCAGCAGTAGACAGCCGCCTGAAGCTTTCTTT.

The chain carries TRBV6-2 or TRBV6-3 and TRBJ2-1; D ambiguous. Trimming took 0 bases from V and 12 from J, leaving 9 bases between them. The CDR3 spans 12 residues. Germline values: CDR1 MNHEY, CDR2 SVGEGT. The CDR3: CASSYSIYGQFF. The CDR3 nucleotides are TGTGCCAGCAGTTACTCGATTTACGGGCAGTTCTTC.

For the CDR3, the DNA is TGCGCCAGCAGCCACATAGACAGACCGAACACCGGGGAGCTGTTTTTT. Translation: CASSHIDRPNTGELFF. The chain couples TRBV4-3 to TRBJ2-2, with D perhaps TRBD1 (5 bases). The CDR3 sequence is 16 residues long. Per the germline V gene, CDR1 is LGHNA and CDR2 is YSLEER. V lost 3 bases and J 0 bases, leaving 11 bases between the germline ends.

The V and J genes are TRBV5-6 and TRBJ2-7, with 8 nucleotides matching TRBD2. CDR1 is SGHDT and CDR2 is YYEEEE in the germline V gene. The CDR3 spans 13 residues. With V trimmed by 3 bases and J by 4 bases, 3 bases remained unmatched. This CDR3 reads CASSWGGGYEQYF. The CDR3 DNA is TGTGCCAGCAGCTGGGGCGGGGGGTACGAGCAGTACTTC.

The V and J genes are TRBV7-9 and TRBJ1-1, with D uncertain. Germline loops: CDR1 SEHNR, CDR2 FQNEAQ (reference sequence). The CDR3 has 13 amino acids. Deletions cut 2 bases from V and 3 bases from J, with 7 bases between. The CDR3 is CASSLSSDTEAFF. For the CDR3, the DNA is TGTGCCAGCAGCTTATCGAGCGACACTGAAGCTTTCTTT.

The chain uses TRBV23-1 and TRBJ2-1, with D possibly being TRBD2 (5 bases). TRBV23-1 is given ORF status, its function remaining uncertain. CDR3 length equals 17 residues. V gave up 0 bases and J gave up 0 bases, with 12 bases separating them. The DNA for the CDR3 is TGCGCCAGCAGTCAATCGAGTGCAGGAGGCTCCTACAATGAGCAGTTCTTC. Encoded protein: CASSQSSAGGSYNEQFF.

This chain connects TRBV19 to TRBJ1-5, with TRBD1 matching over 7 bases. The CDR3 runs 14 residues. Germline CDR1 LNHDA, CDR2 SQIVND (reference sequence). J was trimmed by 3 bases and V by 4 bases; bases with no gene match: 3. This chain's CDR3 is CASSTTGDNQPQHF. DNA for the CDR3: TGTGCCAGTAGTACCACAGGGGACAATCAGCCCCAGCATTTT.

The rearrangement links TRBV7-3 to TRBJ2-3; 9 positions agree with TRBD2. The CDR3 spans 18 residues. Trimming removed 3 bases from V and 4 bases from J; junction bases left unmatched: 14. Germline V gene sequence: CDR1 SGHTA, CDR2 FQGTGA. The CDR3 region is CASSFRGLAGDRADTQYF. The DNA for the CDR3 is TGTGCCAGCAGCTTCCGGGGATTAGCGGGAGATCGGGCAGATACGCAGTATTTT.

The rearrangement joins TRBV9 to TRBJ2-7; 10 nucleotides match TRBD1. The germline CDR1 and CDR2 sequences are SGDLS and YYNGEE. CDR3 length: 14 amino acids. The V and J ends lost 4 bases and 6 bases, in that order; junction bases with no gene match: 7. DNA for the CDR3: TGTGCCAGCAGCCCATGGGACAGGGGAAGCGAGCAGTACTTC. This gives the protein CASSPWDRGSEQYF.

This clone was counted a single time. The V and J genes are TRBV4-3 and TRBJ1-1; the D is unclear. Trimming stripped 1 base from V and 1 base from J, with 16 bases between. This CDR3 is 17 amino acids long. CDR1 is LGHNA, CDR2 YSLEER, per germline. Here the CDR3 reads CASSQGALGQTNTEAFF. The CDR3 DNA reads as TGCGCCAGCAGCCAAGGTGCTCTTGGGCAGACGAACACTGAAGCTTTCTTT.

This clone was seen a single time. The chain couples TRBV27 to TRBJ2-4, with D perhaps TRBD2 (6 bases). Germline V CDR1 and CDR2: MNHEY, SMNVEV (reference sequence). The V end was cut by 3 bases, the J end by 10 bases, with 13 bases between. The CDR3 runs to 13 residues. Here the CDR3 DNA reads TGTGCCAGCAGTTTCGCGGCTGGGGGGATTCAGTACTTC. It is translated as CASSFAAGGIQYF.

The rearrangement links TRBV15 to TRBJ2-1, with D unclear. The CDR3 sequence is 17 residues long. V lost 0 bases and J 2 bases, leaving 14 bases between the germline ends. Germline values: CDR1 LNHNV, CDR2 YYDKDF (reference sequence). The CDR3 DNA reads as TGTGCCACCAGCAGAGATCTATTAGCAGATACCTACAATGAGCAGTTCTTC. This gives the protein CATSRDLLADTYNEQFF.

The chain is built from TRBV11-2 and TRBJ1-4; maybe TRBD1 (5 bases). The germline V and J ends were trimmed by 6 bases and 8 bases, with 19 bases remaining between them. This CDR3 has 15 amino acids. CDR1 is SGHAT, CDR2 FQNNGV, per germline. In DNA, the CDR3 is TGTGCCAGCAGATCCCTCGGGGGAGCGGAAGAAAAACTGTTTTTT. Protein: CASRSLGGAEEKLFF.

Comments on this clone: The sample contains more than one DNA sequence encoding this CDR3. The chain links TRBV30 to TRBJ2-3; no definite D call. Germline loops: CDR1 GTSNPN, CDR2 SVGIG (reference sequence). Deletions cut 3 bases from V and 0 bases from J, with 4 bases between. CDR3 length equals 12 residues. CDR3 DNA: TGTGCCTGGAGCCTTAGCACAGATACGCAGTATTTT. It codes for CAWSLSTDTQYF.

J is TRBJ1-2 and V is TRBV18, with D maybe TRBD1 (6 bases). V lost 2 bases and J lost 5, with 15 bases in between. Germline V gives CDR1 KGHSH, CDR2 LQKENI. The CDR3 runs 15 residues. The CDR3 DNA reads TGTGCCAGCTCACCAAGTCCCCAGGGGCGGTATGGCTACACCTTC. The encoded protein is CASSPSPQGRYGYTF.

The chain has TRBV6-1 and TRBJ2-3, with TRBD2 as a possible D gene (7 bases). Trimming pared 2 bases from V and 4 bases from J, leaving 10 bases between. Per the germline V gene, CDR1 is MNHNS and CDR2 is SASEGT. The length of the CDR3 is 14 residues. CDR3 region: CASSEPGGADTQYF. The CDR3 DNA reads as TGTGCCAGCAGTGAACCGGGGGGCGCAGATACGCAGTATTTT.

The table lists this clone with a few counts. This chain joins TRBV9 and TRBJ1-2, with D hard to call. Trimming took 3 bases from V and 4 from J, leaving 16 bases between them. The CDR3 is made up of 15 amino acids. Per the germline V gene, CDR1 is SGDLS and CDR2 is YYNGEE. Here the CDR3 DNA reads TGTGCCAGCAGCGAGACTCCGAGGGCGGTCTATGGCTACACCTTC. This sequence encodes CASSETPRAVYGYTF.

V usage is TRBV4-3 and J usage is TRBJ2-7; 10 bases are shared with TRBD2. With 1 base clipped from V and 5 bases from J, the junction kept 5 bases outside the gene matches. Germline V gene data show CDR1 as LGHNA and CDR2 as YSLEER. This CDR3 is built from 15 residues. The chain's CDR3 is CASSQVSGGADEQYF. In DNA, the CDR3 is TGCGCCAGCAGCCAAGTAAGCGGGGGGGCGGACGAGCAGTACTTC.

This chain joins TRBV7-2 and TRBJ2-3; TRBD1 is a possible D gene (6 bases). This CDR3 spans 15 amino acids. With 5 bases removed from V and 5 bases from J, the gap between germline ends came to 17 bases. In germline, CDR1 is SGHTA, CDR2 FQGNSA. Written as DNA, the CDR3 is TGTGCCAGCAGCCAGGAAGGAAGCAGGGGAGATACGCAGTATTTT. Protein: CASSQEGSRGDTQYF.

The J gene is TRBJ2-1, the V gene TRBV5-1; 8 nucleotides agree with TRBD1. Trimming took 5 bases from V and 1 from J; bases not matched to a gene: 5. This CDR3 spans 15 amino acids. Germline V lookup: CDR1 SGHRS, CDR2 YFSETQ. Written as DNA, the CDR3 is TGCGCCAGCAGTCGAAGACAGGGGTCCTACAATGAGCAGTTCTTC. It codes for CASSRRQGSYNEQFF.

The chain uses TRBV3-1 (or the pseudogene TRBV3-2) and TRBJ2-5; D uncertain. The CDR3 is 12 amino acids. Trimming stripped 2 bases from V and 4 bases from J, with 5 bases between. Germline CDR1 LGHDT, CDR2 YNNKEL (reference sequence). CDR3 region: CASSQSLETQYF. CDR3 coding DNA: TGTGCCAGCAGCCAATCTCTAGAGACCCAGTACTTC.

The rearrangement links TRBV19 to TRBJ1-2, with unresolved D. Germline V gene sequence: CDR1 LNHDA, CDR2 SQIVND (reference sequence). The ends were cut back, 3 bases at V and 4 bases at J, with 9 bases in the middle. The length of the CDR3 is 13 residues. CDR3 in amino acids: CASSMSGLYGYTF. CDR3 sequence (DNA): TGTGCCAGTAGTATGAGCGGCCTCTATGGCTACACCTTC.

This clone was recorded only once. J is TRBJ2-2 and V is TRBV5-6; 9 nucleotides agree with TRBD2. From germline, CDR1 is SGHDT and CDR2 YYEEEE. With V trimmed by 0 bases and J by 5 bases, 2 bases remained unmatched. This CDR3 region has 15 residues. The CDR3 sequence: CASSLGLAGTGELFF. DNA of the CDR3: TGTGCCAGCAGCTTGGGGCTAGCGGGGACCGGGGAGCTGTTTTTT.

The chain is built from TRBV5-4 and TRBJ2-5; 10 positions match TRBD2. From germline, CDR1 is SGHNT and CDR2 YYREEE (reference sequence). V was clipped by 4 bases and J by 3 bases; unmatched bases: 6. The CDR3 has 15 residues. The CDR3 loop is CASSRTSGEKETQYF. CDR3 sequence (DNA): TGTGCCAGCAGCCGGACTAGCGGAGAGAAAGAGACCCAGTACTTC.

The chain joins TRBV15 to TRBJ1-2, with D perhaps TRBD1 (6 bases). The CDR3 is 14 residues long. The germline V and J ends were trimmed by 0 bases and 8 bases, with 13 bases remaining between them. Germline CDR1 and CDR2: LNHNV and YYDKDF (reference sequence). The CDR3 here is CATSRDRDKAGYTF. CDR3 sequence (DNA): TGTGCCACCAGCAGAGATCGGGACAAAGCCGGCTACACCTTC.

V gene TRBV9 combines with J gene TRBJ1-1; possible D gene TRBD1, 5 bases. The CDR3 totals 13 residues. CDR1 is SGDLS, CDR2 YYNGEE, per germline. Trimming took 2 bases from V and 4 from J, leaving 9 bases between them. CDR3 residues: CASSVQGGTEAFF. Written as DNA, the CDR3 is TGTGCCAGCAGCGTTCAGGGTGGCACTGAAGCTTTCTTT.

CDR3 sequence (DNA): TGCGCCAGCACTACTAGCGGAACCGCCGGGGAGCTGTTTTTT. It yields the protein CASTTSGTAGELFF. The chain has TRBV5-1 and TRBJ2-2; 8 bases match TRBD2. The CDR3 length is 14 residues. Germline CDR1 and CDR2: SGHRS and YFSETQ. Unmatched junction bases numbered 7, after V lost 6 bases and J lost 6 bases.

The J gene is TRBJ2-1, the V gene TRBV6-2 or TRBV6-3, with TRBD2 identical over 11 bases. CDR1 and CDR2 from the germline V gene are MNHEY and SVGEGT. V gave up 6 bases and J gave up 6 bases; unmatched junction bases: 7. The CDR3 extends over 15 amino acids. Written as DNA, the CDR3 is TGTGCCAGCAGCGGGACTAGCGGCCACCTCAATGAGCAGTTCTTC. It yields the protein CASSGTSGHLNEQFF.

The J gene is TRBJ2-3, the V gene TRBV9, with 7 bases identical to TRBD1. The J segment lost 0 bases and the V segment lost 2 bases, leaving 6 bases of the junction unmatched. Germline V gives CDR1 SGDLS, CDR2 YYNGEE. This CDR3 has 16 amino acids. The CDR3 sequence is CASSVGQYASTDTQYF. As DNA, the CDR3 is TGTGCCAGCAGCGTGGGACAGTACGCTAGCACAGATACGCAGTATTTT.